This T cell receptor beta chain was observed in a study of radiotherapy plus CTLA-4 blockade in lung cancer. The count of this clone is one. What it binds is unknown. Chemo-refractory metastatic non-small-cell lung cancer patients underwent focal radiation alongside CTLA-4 blockade with ipilimumab. The germline gives CDR1 SGHTA, CDR2 FQGNSA. The V gene lost 5 bases and the J gene lost 0 bases, with 13 bases spanning the gap. This CDR3 region has 15 residues. General study findings and limits: The study found tumor-derived TCR clones expanded in blood after radiotherapy plus ipilimumab.

Profiled with immunoSEQ multiplex PCR; TCRdb holds only in-frame clones, not every one. The table has around 31,000 clones, roughly 80% seen once. V and J are TRBV7-2 and TRBJ1-2, with no clear D. Material: peripheral blood, obtained from a patient treated with radiotherapy plus ipilimumab. The sequence was obtained from a human donor with non-small cell lung cancer who had stable disease on radiotherapy plus ipilimumab. CDR3 in DNA: TGTGCCAGCAGCCCCGCGGCTAAAGCTAACTATGGCTACACCTTC. This gives the protein CASSPAAKANYGYTF.